The 9 T cell receptor beta chains in this list originate from one sample, sequenced in a study of somatic mutations in cytotoxic T cells in rheumatoid arthritis. Using immunoSEQ multiplex PCR, the repertoire was profiled, and TCRdb retains in-frame clones only, with some absent. The repertoire has approximately 9,300 clones, around nine tenths of them found once; the top ten carry approximately 15%. Sequenced sample: CD8+ T cells sorted from blood. All receptors come from a woman aged 18 to 35 with rheumatoid arthritis.

This rearrangement joins TRBV4-1 to TRBJ1-1, with 7 nucleotides matching TRBD1. CDR1 is MGHRA and CDR2 is YSYEKL in the germline V gene. This CDR3 contains 17 residues. The ends lost 7 bases at V and 1 base at J; junction bases unmatched: 15. The CDR3 DNA is TGCGCCAGCAACAACCGGGTACAGGGGCCATCGAACACTGAAGCTTTCTTT. This encodes CASNNRVQGPSNTEAFF.

V is TRBV5-4 and J is TRBJ2-5, with D perhaps matching TRBD1 (7 bases). CDR1 is SGHNT, CDR2 YYREEE, per germline (reference sequence). V was cut by 4 bases and J by 3 bases, with 10 bases left in between. The CDR3 sequence is 13 residues long. Written as DNA, the CDR3 is TGTGCCAGCAGCATCAGGGGGGAAGAGACCCAGTACTTC. As protein: CASSIRGEETQYF.

This sequence joins TRBV27 and TRBJ1-5; D uncertain. CDR1 and CDR2 (germline): MNHEY, SMNVEV (reference sequence). V gave up 8 bases and J gave up 0 bases, with 23 bases separating them. The CDR3 totals 18 residues. The CDR3 protein is CASAKVGVAENSNQPQHF. The CDR3 DNA reads as TGTGCCAGCGCAAAGGTCGGGGTGGCAGAAAATAGCAATCAGCCCCAGCATTTT.

This sequence joins TRBV5-1 and TRBJ2-7; 7 positions agree with TRBD2. Germline loops: CDR1 SGHRS, CDR2 YFSETQ. Losses at the gene ends were 4 bases for V and 11 bases for J; bases not matched to a gene: 9. The CDR3 runs 12 residues. DNA for the CDR3: TGCGCCAGCAGCCTAAGCGGGAATGAGGAGTACTTC. Amino acids: CASSLSGNEEYF.

The rearrangement uses TRBV13 and TRBJ2-3, with 9 bases that match TRBD1. The CDR3 is 15 residues long. V shed 4 bases and J 1 base; nucleotides not matched to a gene: 3. Germline V gene sequence: CDR1 PRHDT, CDR2 FYEKMQ (reference sequence). The CDR3 coding sequence is TGTGCCAGCAGCTCGGGACAGGGCCGCACAGATACGCAGTATTTT. Encoded protein: CASSSGQGRTDTQYF.

This sequence joins TRBV7-3 and TRBJ1-1; TRBD1 might be the D (5 bases). Germline loops: CDR1 SGHTA, CDR2 FQGTGA. Between the trimmed V and J ends, which lost 5 bases and 1 base, there was a span of 14 bases. CDR3 length: 15 amino acids. The CDR3 bases are TGTGCCAGCAGCCCCAGGACGGGGGGGAACACTGAAGCTTTCTTT. This encodes CASSPRTGGNTEAFF.

The chain links TRBV9 to TRBJ2-3; the match to TRBD2 covers 11 bases. The germline CDR1 and CDR2 sequences are SGDLS and YYNGEE. The V gene end was trimmed by 0 bases and the J gene end by 4 bases; junction bases not matched to a gene: 4. The CDR3 spans 16 residues. The CDR3, as DNA: TGTGCCAGCAGCGTAGCTAGCGGGGGGCTTGCAGATACGCAGTATTTT. Amino acid sequence: CASSVASGGLADTQYF.

This sequence joins TRBV7-8 and TRBJ2-1; 8 positions agree with TRBD2. The CDR3 extends over 15 amino acids. In germline, CDR1 is SGHVS, CDR2 FQNEAQ. Trimming cost V 1 base and J 7 bases; bases outside gene matches: 6. The CDR3, as DNA: TGTGCCAGCAGCTTAGTCGGACTAGCCCCTAATGAGCAGTTCTTC. Translated: CASSLVGLAPNEQFF.

The chain is built from TRBV7-9 and TRBJ2-3; D might be TRBD2 (5 bases). This CDR3 comprises 16 residues. The V and J ends lost 4 bases and 0 bases respectively, with 14 bases between them. Germline V lookup: CDR1 SEHNR, CDR2 FQNEAQ (reference sequence). The CDR3 region has the DNA TGTGCCAGCAGCTGGTCACGGCGGACTAGCACAGATACGCAGTATTTT. Protein product: CASSWSRRTSTDTQYF.